This is a list of T cell receptor beta chains from one sample in a study of cytomegalovirus exposure and HLA in healthy donors. Data came from immunoSEQ multiplex PCR; TCRdb stores just in-frame clones and leaves some out. The sample includes some 120,000 clones, 65% to 80% of them seen just once. The specimen was PBMCs. The source is a woman aged 55-69 years in good health and CMV-seropositive. The CDR3 runs from the conserved cysteine through the conserved F or W. Each record gives: J gene, V gene, CDR3 protein.

TRBJ2-3 TRBV7-2 CASSLEVAGGRNTQYF
TRBJ2-4 TRBV7-5 CVRSPVAVLAKNIQYF
TRBJ1-3 TRBV7-2 CASSLLRVLGNTIYF
TRBJ2-3 TRBV30 CAWSSGGTDTQYF
TRBJ1-5 TRBV30 CAWSLQSEPQHF
TRBJ1-4 TRBV11-1 CASSTTGGTGEKLFF
TRBJ2-3 TRBV5-1 CASSLERGVDTQYF
TRBJ1-4 TRBV29-1 CSADRGSGEKLFF
TRBJ2-1 TRBV4-3 CASSQVFVSRTSGWNEQFF
TRBJ2-1 TRBV7-7 CASSRGTIGANEQFF
TRBJ2-2 TRBV5-4 CASSRQGDTGELFF
TRBJ1-5 TRBV7-2 CASSQWGTGNSNQPQHF
TRBJ1-4 TRBV4-1 CASSLLEGGEKLFF
TRBJ1-4 TRBV7-9 CASSFNRGVDEKLFF
TRBJ2-3 TRBV7-6 CASSRLVPTSGGAGPDTQYF
TRBJ2-5 TRBV19 CASSAGLRSPTTQYF
TRBJ2-3 TRBV7-3 CASSPGQGTDTQYF
TRBJ2-1 TRBV6-1 CASSEGGGRDNEQFF
TRBJ2-2 TRBV6-4 CASSEQGSAGELFF
TRBJ2-7 TRBV7-2 CASSLVGGSYEQYF
TRBJ2-3 TRBV18 CASSLREADTQYF
TRBJ1-1 TRBV7-9 CASILGRALNTEAFF
TRBJ2-3 TRBV7-9 CASSERGGVDTQYF
TRBJ2-1 TRBV4-3 CASSQGGITNEQFF
TRBJ2-7 TRBV19 CATSRAQRSEQYF
TRBJ2-7 TRBV11-2 CASSWKQGAYEQYF
TRBJ2-2 TRBV18 CASSPPSLADTGELFF
TRBJ2-7 TRBV9 CASSVTAAYYEQYF
TRBJ2-7 TRBV7-2 CASRDKVIGYEQYF
TRBJ2-2 TRBV7-3 CASTIGVGESGELFF
TRBJ1-2 TRBV19 CASSPSDRVRGYYGYTF
TRBJ1-1 TRBV7-9 CASSSLTSTEAFF
TRBJ2-5 TRBV2 CASSVGSGETQYF
TRBJ1-3 TRBV5-1 CASSSAETGNTIYF
TRBJ2-5 TRBV6-5 CASSYSGSLRETQYF
TRBJ2-7 TRBV5-6 CASSDPTRSGSYEQYF
TRBJ2-5 TRBV4-3 CASRETGASGTQYF
TRBJ2-3 TRBV5-6 CASSWGLSTDTQYF
TRBJ1-4 TRBV4-3 CASSQGRGNEKLFF
TRBJ2-2 TRBV29-1 CSSETGDGELFF
TRBJ2-5 TRBV4-3 CASSQNSPGQGAETQYF